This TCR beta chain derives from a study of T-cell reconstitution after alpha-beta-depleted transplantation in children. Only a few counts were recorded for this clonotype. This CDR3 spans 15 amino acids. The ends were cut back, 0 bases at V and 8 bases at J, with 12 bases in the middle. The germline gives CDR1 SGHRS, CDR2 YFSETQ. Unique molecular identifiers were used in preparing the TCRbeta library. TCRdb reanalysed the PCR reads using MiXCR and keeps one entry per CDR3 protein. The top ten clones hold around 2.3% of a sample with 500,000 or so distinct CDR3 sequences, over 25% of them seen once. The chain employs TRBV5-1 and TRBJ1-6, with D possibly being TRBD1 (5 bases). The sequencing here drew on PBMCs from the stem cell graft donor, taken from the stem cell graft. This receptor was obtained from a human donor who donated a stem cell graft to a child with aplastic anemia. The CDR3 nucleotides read TGCGCCAGCAGCTTGGGACAGCTCGATTATTCACCCCTCCACTTT. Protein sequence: CASSLGQLDYSPLHF.